The 13 T cell receptor beta chains in this list originate from one sample, sequenced in a study of blood T cell repertoires in COVID-19. The data were produced by immunoSEQ multiplex PCR, yet TCRdb's version contains in-frame clones alone and is incomplete. The table includes about 140,000 clones, about 86% detected once. Source material: peripheral blood. These receptors were obtained from a woman between 55 and 75 years old with acute or convalescent COVID-19.

V usage is TRBV6-5 and J usage is TRBJ1-2, with a possible D match to TRBD1 (6 bases). The CDR3 contains 15 residues. Deletions cut 9 bases from V and 0 bases from J, with 17 bases between. From germline, CDR1 is MNHEY and CDR2 SVGAGI. CDR3 in DNA: TGTGCCAGTTCACCTGGGACACTTGCTAACTATGGCTACACCTTC. Translated, it gives CASSPGTLANYGYTF.

J is TRBJ2-7 and V is TRBV12-3 or TRBV12-4, with D perhaps TRBD2 (5 bases). The V end was cut by 3 bases, the J end by 2 bases, with 8 bases between. The CDR3 has 13 residues. In nucleotides, the CDR3 is TGTGCCAGCAGTTTCGGGGAACCCTACGAGCAGTACTTC. It specifies CASSFGEPYEQYF.

As DNA, the CDR3 is TGTGCCAGCAGCCTGGGTGGCGGGGGTCAAGAGACCCAGTACTTC. Protein product: CASSLGGGGQETQYF. The V call is TRBV9, the J call TRBJ2-5; 7 bases map to TRBD2. Trimming at V came to 4 bases and at J to 2 bases, leaving 8 bases not matched to a gene. The CDR3 is made up of 15 amino acids. Germline assignment: CDR1 SGDLS and CDR2 YYNGEE.

The chain links TRBV6-5 to TRBJ1-2; D gene ambiguous. Looked up from germline, CDR1 is MNHEY and CDR2 is SVGAGI. V was trimmed by 0 bases and J by 2 bases, leaving 10 bases between them. The CDR3 runs to 15 residues. CDR3 DNA sequence: TGTGCCAGCAGTTACTCCCTCGCGCTGAACTATGGCTACACCTTC. This codes for CASSYSLALNYGYTF.

This sequence joins TRBV6-2 or TRBV6-3 and TRBJ2-5, with 9 bases fitting TRBD2. The trim removed 4 bases at V and 1 base at J, leaving 7 bases unmatched. Germline CDR1 is MNHEY and CDR2 is SVGEGT. CDR3 size: 16 residues. The CDR3 here is CASSLLAGNFQETQYF. CDR3 nucleotide sequence: TGTGCCAGCAGTTTGCTAGCGGGGAATTTCCAAGAGACCCAGTACTTC.

The gene calls are TRBV19 and TRBJ1-4, with a tentative D call TRBD1 (5 bases). The CDR3 consists of 20 residues. Trimming took off 0 bases at V and 0 bases at J, with 20 bases between the two ends. Germline values: CDR1 LNHDA, CDR2 SQIVND (reference sequence). CDR3 region: CASSIEKRWVGPSTNEKLFF. Here the CDR3 DNA reads TGTGCCAGTAGTATAGAAAAGAGATGGGTGGGGCCCTCAACTAATGAAAAACTGTTTTTT.

J is TRBJ2-2 and V is TRBV11-2; D not resolved. The germline CDR1 and CDR2 sequences are SGHAT and FQNNGV. Deletions cut 1 base from V and 7 bases from J, with 16 bases between. CDR3 length: 16 amino acids. The CDR3, as DNA: TGTGCCAGCAGCTTAGCCATCCCGGGTGGAGTCGGGGAGCTGTTTTTT. Residues: CASSLAIPGGVGELFF.

The CDR3 reads CASSSQGMGEQYF. CDR3 coding DNA: TGTGCCAGTAGTTCACAGGGGATGGGCGAGCAGTACTTC. The genes are TRBV19 and TRBJ2-7; 7 nucleotides line up with TRBD1. The trim removed 5 bases at V and 6 bases at J, leaving 7 bases unmatched. This CDR3 has 13 residues. Germline lookup yields CDR1 LNHDA and CDR2 SQIVND (reference sequence). The full variable domain, rest sourced from reference TRBV19 and TRBJ2-7, is DGGITQSPKYLFRKEGQNVTLSCEQNLNHDAMYWYRQDPGQGLRLIYYSQIVNDFQKGDIAEGYSVSREKKESFPLTVTSAQKNPTAFYLCASSSQGMGEQYFGPGTRLTVT.

In this sample, this clone turned up many times. The J gene is TRBJ2-3, the V gene TRBV10-3; 13 bases match TRBD2. The V and J ends lost 3 bases and 8 bases, in that order; junction bases with no gene match: 8. The CDR3 totals 16 residues. Germline values: CDR1 ENHRY, CDR2 SYGVKD. The CDR3 coding sequence is TGTGCCATCAGTGAACCGACTAGCGGGGGGCCGGGTACGCAGTATTTT. Protein: CAISEPTSGGPGTQYF.

Only one count was recorded for this clone. The chain combines TRBV5-4 with TRBJ2-1; D may be TRBD2 (7 bases). This CDR3 has 14 amino acids. V was trimmed by 2 bases and J by 7 bases, leaving 13 bases between them. Germline V lookup: CDR1 SGHNT, CDR2 YYREEE (reference sequence). The CDR3 is CASSFVGGRNEQFF. In DNA form, the CDR3 reads TGTGCCAGCAGCTTTGTGGGGGGGCGGAATGAGCAGTTCTTC.

The chain combines TRBV30 with TRBJ2-1, with 11 nucleotides matching TRBD2. V lost 6 bases, J lost 4 bases, and 5 bases stayed unmatched. The CDR3 totals 14 residues. Germline CDR1 reads GTSNPN; CDR2 reads SVGIG (reference sequence). CDR3 DNA: TGTGCCTGCGCCGGGACTAGCGGATACAATGAGCAGTTCTTC. It is translated as CACAGTSGYNEQFF.

Of note for this clone: Other DNA sequences from this sample encode an identical CDR3 as well. The chain has TRBV29-1 and TRBJ1-1; 9 bases match TRBD1. The CDR3 length is 13 residues. Germline assignment: CDR1 SQVTM and CDR2 ANQGSEA. The trim removed 6 bases at V and 0 bases at J, leaving 2 bases unmatched. CDR3 region: CSVDRGLNTEAFF. CDR3 sequence (DNA): TGCAGCGTCGACAGGGGGTTGAACACTGAAGCTTTCTTT.

This chain connects TRBV3-1 (or the pseudogene TRBV3-2) to TRBJ1-1; the D is unclear. The germline V gene encodes CDR1 LGHDT and CDR2 YNNKEL (reference sequence). The CDR3 is made up of 13 amino acids. Trimming took off 7 bases at V and 1 base at J, with 10 bases between the two ends. CDR3 loop: CASIAHPNTEAFF. CDR3 nucleotide sequence: TGTGCCAGCATCGCACACCCGAACACTGAAGCTTTCTTT.